This T cell receptor beta chain was retrieved from a study of CD4 and CD8 cells across lung adenocarcinoma regions. Samples came from patients with localized non-small cell lung adenocarcinoma. Germline-derived CDR1 and CDR2 are SGHRS and YFSETQ. Unmatched junction bases numbered 13, after V lost 5 bases and J lost 10 bases. The CDR3 totals 15 residues. TCRdb re-called the PCR reads through MiXCR, storing one row per CDR3 protein. The table shows about 11,000 distinct CDR3 sequences, with approximately 50% occurring only once. The sample taken for sequencing was CD8+ T cells from the margin of a lung tumor. This rearrangement joins TRBV5-1 to TRBJ2-1, with 9 bases matching TRBD2. This clonotype was sampled from a male donor with lung adenocarcinoma. The CD4 and CD8 labels of this study may be unreliable. The CDR3 nucleotides read TGCGCCAGCAGTGGGGAAGGACTAGCGCCACTGGAGCAGTTCTTC. This sequence encodes CASSGEGLAPLEQFF.